Presented here are 15 T cell receptor beta chains from one specimen sequenced in a study of CD8+ T cells in alopecia areata. Extraction and reverse transcription of RNA yielded cDNA as the sequencing template. The data were produced by immunoSEQ multiplex PCR, yet TCRdb's version contains in-frame clones alone and is incomplete. This sample carries roughly 130,000 clones, roughly 61% of them seen once, and the ten largest clones take less than 5.5%. The sample was CD4+ T cells sorted from blood, taken at week 0. These receptors were collected from a human donor with alopecia areata.

The sample holds a few counts of this clone. For the CDR3, the DNA is TGTGCCAGCAGCCGCCGGGGCCCCACAGATACGCAGTATTTT. This sequence encodes CASSRRGPTDTQYF. The chain combines TRBV11-3 with TRBJ2-3, with D tentatively TRBD1 or TRBD2 (5 bases each). CDR1 and CDR2 from the germline V gene are SGHNT and YENEEA. Trimming took 5 bases from V and 2 from J, leaving 11 bases between them. This CDR3 spans 14 amino acids.

The V gene is TRBV7-2, the J gene TRBJ2-1; possibly TRBD1 or TRBD2 for D (5 bases each). Germline V gives CDR1 SGHTA, CDR2 FQGNSA. Deletions cut 6 bases from V and 4 bases from J, with 19 bases between. The CDR3 has 16 amino acids. This CDR3 reads CASSPTRDGAYNEQFF. CDR3 in DNA: TGTGCCAGCAGTCCTACCCGGGACGGGGCTTACAATGAGCAGTTCTTC.

There are a few counts of this clone. The chain links TRBV11-1 to TRBJ2-7, with 7 bases identical to TRBD2. The V and J ends lost 3 bases and 2 bases, in that order; junction bases with no gene match: 4. The CDR3 spans 14 residues. The germline V gene encodes CDR1 SGHAT and CDR2 FQDESV (reference sequence). CDR3 sequence reads: CASSLGGRAYEQYF. CDR3 sequence (DNA): TGTGCCAGCAGCTTGGGCGGGAGAGCCTACGAGCAGTACTTC.

This chain uses TRBV2 with TRBJ2-1; TRBD2 matches 8 bases. CDR3 length: 14 amino acids. Germline CDR1 is SNHLY and CDR2 is FYNNEI. V lost 8 bases, J lost 0 bases, and 3 bases stayed unmatched. CDR3 coding DNA: TGTGCCAGCGAAGGGACTAGCTCCTACAATGAGCAGTTCTTC. The encoded protein is CASEGTSSYNEQFF.

This clone was seen a few times. The CDR3, as DNA: TGCGCCAGCAGCCCGGGACAGGGGACCTCCACCGGGGAGCTGTTTTTT. Protein: CASSPGQGTSTGELFF. The gene calls are TRBV5-1 and TRBJ2-2, with 10 bases matching TRBD1. V lost 4 bases and J lost 4; bases outside the gene matches: 7. This CDR3 spans 16 amino acids. The V gene's germline CDR1 is SGHRS and CDR2 YFSETQ.

This sequence joins TRBV7-2 and TRBJ2-3; D is ambiguous. The CDR3 runs to 15 residues. The germline CDR1 and CDR2 sequences are SGHTA and FQGNSA. Trimming took 8 bases from V and 0 from J, leaving 15 bases between them. The CDR3 DNA is TGTGCCAGCGGCCGCCAAGCCACTAGCACAGATACGCAGTATTTT. Protein sequence: CASGRQATSTDTQYF.

This sequence joins TRBV9 and TRBJ2-1; D is unclear. The CDR3 totals 11 residues. Germline CDR1 SGDLS, CDR2 YYNGEE. V was clipped by 0 bases and J by 9 bases, with 4 bases between them. CDR3 region: CASSVDGEQFF. CDR3 in DNA: TGTGCCAGCAGCGTAGACGGTGAGCAGTTCTTC.

This chain links TRBV11-1 with TRBJ1-2; D is possibly TRBD1 (6 bases). CDR3 length: 13 amino acids. Trimming shortened V by 5 bases and J by 4 bases, and 11 bases separated the two germline ends. In germline, CDR1 is SGHAT, CDR2 FQDESV (reference sequence). CDR3 residues: CASSKDRGYGYTF. The CDR3 DNA is TGTGCCAGCAGCAAGGACAGAGGCTATGGCTACACCTTC. Full variable domain (remainder filled in from reference TRBV11-1 and TRBJ1-2): EAEVAQSPRYKITEKSQAVAFWCDPISGHATLYWYRQILGQGPELLVQFQDESVVDDSQLPKDRFSAERLKGVDSTLKIQPAELGDSAMYLCASSKDRGYGYTFGSGTRLTVV.

J is TRBJ2-5 and V is TRBV5-1; D unclear. Germline V gene data show CDR1 as SGHRS and CDR2 as YFSETQ. V was cut by 0 bases and J by 1 base, with 10 bases left in between. This CDR3 contains 15 residues. CDR3 amino acids: CASSLAKQSQETQYF. The CDR3 coding sequence is TGCGCCAGCAGCTTGGCGAAACAGTCCCAAGAGACCCAGTACTTC. The whole variable domain, remainder taken from reference TRBV5-1 and TRBJ2-5, is KAGVTQTPRYLIKTRGQQVTLSCSPISGHRSVSWYQQTPGQGLQFLFEYFSETQRNKGNFPGRFSGRQFSNSRSEMNVSTLELGDSALYLCASSLAKQSQETQYFGPGTRLLVL.

J is TRBJ1-2 and V is TRBV4-3; tentatively, D is TRBD1 (5 bases). V lost 2 bases and J 6 bases, leaving 13 bases between the germline ends. The germline CDR1 and CDR2 sequences are LGHNA and YSLEER. The CDR3 has 14 amino acids. The CDR3 nucleotides are TGCGCCAGCAGCCAAATAGGGGTGGGAAATGGCTACACCTTC. Its protein product is CASSQIGVGNGYTF.

The V and J genes are TRBV7-2 and TRBJ2-6; D call uncertain. The CDR3 extends over 16 amino acids. Germline V gene data show CDR1 as SGHTA and CDR2 as FQGNSA. V lost 7 bases, J lost 1 base, and 14 bases lay in between. The CDR3 here is CASILDRLSGANVLTF. The CDR3 DNA sequence: TGTGCCAGCATCCTGGATCGTTTATCTGGGGCCAACGTCCTGACTTTC.

The rearrangement links TRBV5-1 to TRBJ2-2; D call uncertain. This CDR3 is 15 amino acids long. The ends were cut back, 0 bases at V and 3 bases at J, with 9 bases in the middle. The germline V gene encodes CDR1 SGHRS and CDR2 YFSETQ. CDR3 amino acids: CASSLALGYTGELFF. The CDR3 coding sequence is TGCGCCAGCAGCTTGGCCTTGGGCTACACCGGGGAGCTGTTTTTT.

The chain carries TRBV7-2 and TRBJ2-1; D call uncertain. Trimming shortened V by 11 bases and J by 0 bases, and 11 bases separated the two germline ends. This CDR3 has 13 residues. Germline V CDR1 and CDR2: SGHTA, FQGNSA. Here the CDR3 reads CASSWSSYNEQFF. CDR3 sequence (DNA): TGTGCCTCCAGTTGGAGCTCCTACAATGAGCAGTTCTTC.

Only one count was recorded for this clone. This chain links TRBV5-1 with TRBJ2-6; the match to TRBD1 covers 7 bases. V trimming: 4 bases; J trimming: 0 bases; junction bases outside the gene matches: 10. The V gene's germline CDR1 is SGHRS and CDR2 YFSETQ. This CDR3 has 18 residues. The DNA of the CDR3 is TGCGCCAGCAGCGGGGGACAGTACCTCCCCTCTGGGGCCAACGTCCTGACTTTC. The encoded protein is CASSGGQYLPSGANVLTF.

CDR3 in amino acids: CAISESWVLSNQPQHF. Written as DNA, the CDR3 is TGTGCCATCAGTGAGTCCTGGGTATTGAGCAATCAGCCCCAGCATTTT. The chain combines TRBV10-3 with TRBJ1-5; D gene ambiguous. Germline V lookup: CDR1 ENHRY, CDR2 SYGVKD. Trimming left V 0 bases short and J 1 base short, with 10 bases between. CDR3 length: 16 residues.